These 30 T cell receptor beta chains were all obtained from the same sample, sequenced in a study of blood T cell repertoires in COVID-19. Produced via immunoSEQ multiplex PCR; TCRdb's table is partial and in-frame only. Here the sample spans 95,000 to 120,000 clones, about 88% being singletons. Sequencing was performed on peripheral blood. Receptor source: a woman between 65 and 79 years old who had recovered from COVID-19.

The chain combines TRBV27 with TRBJ2-4, with 9 nucleotides matching TRBD2. In germline, CDR1 is MNHEY, CDR2 SMNVEV (reference sequence). V gave up 6 bases and J gave up 7 bases; unmatched junction bases: 7. The CDR3 consists of 14 residues. The chain's CDR3 is CASRFGLAGNIQYF. The CDR3 DNA sequence: TGTGCCAGCAGATTTGGGCTAGCGGGGAACATTCAGTACTTC.

This chain links TRBV6-6 with TRBJ2-7; TRBD1 matches at 11 bases. Germline V gives CDR1 MNHNY, CDR2 SVGAGI (reference sequence). With 6 bases clipped from V and 8 bases from J, the junction kept 12 bases outside the gene matches. CDR3 length equals 15 residues. The CDR3 here is CASRRPGQGVGKQYF. CDR3 nucleotides: TGTGCCAGCAGACGGCCGGGACAGGGGGTTGGGAAGCAGTACTTC.

This chain joins TRBV4-1 and TRBJ2-7; 11 bases are a match to TRBD2. The CDR3 sequence is 16 residues long. The junction had 3 bases not matched to a gene; V was cut back by 1 base and J by 1 base. Germline V gene lookup returns CDR1 MGHRA and CDR2 YSYEKL. DNA of the CDR3: TGCGCCAGCAGCCAAGCCCCTAGCGGGGGGTCCTACGAGCAGTACTTC. Translation gives CASSQAPSGGSYEQYF.

V is TRBV5-1 and J is TRBJ2-4, with 7 bases aligning to TRBD1. V shed 0 bases and J 3 bases; nucleotides not matched to a gene: 3. There are 15 residues in the CDR3. Per germline, CDR1 SGHRS and CDR2 YFSETQ. The CDR3 bases are TGCGCCAGCAGCTTGGGTCAGGGGGACAAAAACATTCAGTACTTC. Encoded protein: CASSLGQGDKNIQYF. The full variable domain, its missing parts supplied by reference TRBV5-1 and TRBJ2-4, is KAGVTQTPRYLIKTRGQQVTLSCSPISGHRSVSWYQQTPGQGLQFLFEYFSETQRNKGNFPGRFSGRQFSNSRSEMNVSTLELGDSALYLCASSLGQGDKNIQYFGAGTRLSVL.

This chain uses TRBV19 with TRBJ1-2, with TRBD1 matching over 8 bases. V lost 9 bases, J lost 2 bases, and 8 bases stayed unmatched. Germline V gives CDR1 LNHDA, CDR2 SQIVND (reference sequence). The CDR3 consists of 14 residues. CDR3: CASLSGGRNYGYTF. In DNA, the CDR3 is TGTGCCAGCCTATCAGGGGGCAGGAACTATGGCTACACCTTC.

V is TRBV14 and J is TRBJ1-2; tentatively, D is TRBD1 (5 bases). Germline V CDR1 and CDR2: SGHDN, FVKESK. The CDR3 covers 14 residues. V lost 4 bases to trimming and J lost 7 bases, with 16 bases between them. CDR3 DNA: TGTGCCAGCAGCCCCCGGTCAGGGCCCGTTGGCTACACCTTC. This translates into CASSPRSGPVGYTF.

The chain carries TRBV30 and TRBJ1-4; weak D call: TRBD1 (6 bases). The germline gives CDR1 GTSNPN, CDR2 SVGIG (reference sequence). The CDR3 covers 13 residues. Trimming left V 5 bases short and J 8 bases short, with 15 bases between. CDR3 amino acids: CAWGGQLAEKLFF. As DNA, the CDR3 is TGTGCCTGGGGAGGACAGTTAGCCGAAAAACTGTTTTTT.

The chain recombines TRBV2 with TRBJ2-3; no definite D call. Germline-derived CDR1 and CDR2 are SNHLY and FYNNEI. This CDR3 comprises 15 residues. The V and J ends lost 5 bases and 4 bases respectively, with 16 bases between them. Here the CDR3 reads CASSRGQASADTQYF. The CDR3 bases are TGTGCCAGCAGTCGCGGCCAAGCGTCCGCAGATACGCAGTATTTT.

The chain joins TRBV6-5 to TRBJ1-6, with D possibly TRBD1 on 5 matching bases. This CDR3 has 13 amino acids. Trimming shortened V by 9 bases and J by 6 bases, and 12 bases separated the two germline ends. The germline V gene has CDR1 MNHEY and CDR2 SVGAGI. The CDR3, as DNA: TGTGCCAGTACGACAGAGACTAATTCACCCCTCCACTTT. It specifies CASTTETNSPLHF.

The chain joins TRBV5-6 to TRBJ2-5; tentative D call: TRBD2 (6 bases). This CDR3 region has 15 residues. The V and J ends lost 6 bases and 7 bases respectively, with 22 bases between them. Germline CDR1 reads SGHDT; CDR2 reads YYEEEE. The CDR3 DNA is TGTGCCAGCACCCCTGGTTTAGCGGAAGCCTCGACCCAGTACTTC. Encoded protein: CASTPGLAEASTQYF. The variable domain in full, with the rest retrieved from reference TRBV5-6 and TRBJ2-5, is DAGVTQSPTHLIKTRGQQVTLRCSPKSGHDTVSWYQQALGQGPQFIFQYYEEEERQRGNFPDRFSGHQFPNYSSELNVNALLLGDSALYLCASTPGLAEASTQYFGPGTRLLVL.

The V call is TRBV27, the J call TRBJ2-4, with 8 bases fitting TRBD1. The CDR3 sequence is 13 residues long. V dropped 4 bases and J dropped 6; count of bases not matched to a gene: 2. Germline CDR1 reads MNHEY; CDR2 reads SMNVEV (reference sequence). As DNA, the CDR3 is TGTGCCAGCAGTTGGGACAGGTCAAACATTCAGTACTTC. Amino acid sequence: CASSWDRSNIQYF.

J is TRBJ2-3 and V is TRBV28; TRBD2 aligns across 8 bases. With 7 bases clipped from V and 6 bases from J, the junction kept 9 bases outside the gene matches. Germline assignment: CDR1 MDHEN and CDR2 SYDVKM. The CDR3 is 14 amino acids. CDR3 nucleotides: TGTGCCAGCACTCCCGGGGGGGTGAGGGATACGCAGTATTTT. This sequence encodes CASTPGGVRDTQYF.

In its sample, this clone was seen once. This chain uses TRBV7-9 with TRBJ1-4; D perhaps matches TRBD1 (5 bases). This CDR3 comprises 14 residues. The V end lost 3 bases, the J end lost 2 bases, and 7 bases lay between the germline ends. Germline-derived CDR1 and CDR2 are SEHNR and FQNEAQ (reference sequence). The CDR3 DNA follows: TGTGCCAGCAGCTTGGGGCAGACTAATGAAAAACTGTTTTTT. Amino acids: CASSLGQTNEKLFF.

The V gene is TRBV7-6, the J gene TRBJ1-1; a weak D match, TRBD1 (5 bases). CDR1 is SGHVS, CDR2 FNYEAQ, per germline. Trimming left V 2 bases short and J 5 bases short, with 12 bases between. This CDR3 contains 14 residues. The CDR3 region is CASSLTRGLTEAFF. In DNA form, the CDR3 reads TGTGCCAGCAGCTTAACACGGGGGTTAACTGAAGCTTTCTTT.

This clone was recorded once. The rearrangement links TRBV5-1 to TRBJ2-1; 11 bases line up with TRBD2. V trimming: 4 bases; J trimming: 8 bases; junction bases outside the gene matches: 5. CDR3 size: 14 residues. CDR1 is SGHRS and CDR2 is YFSETQ in the germline V gene. CDR3 region: CASSLPLAGDEQFF. CDR3 sequence (DNA): TGCGCCAGCAGCCTTCCACTAGCGGGGGATGAGCAGTTCTTC.

This clone was recorded only once. This chain links TRBV5-6 with TRBJ1-4; weak D call: TRBD1 (5 bases). Germline CDR1 SGHDT, CDR2 YYEEEE. Trimming stripped 4 bases from V and 5 bases from J, with 15 bases between. The CDR3 contains 15 residues. This CDR3 reads CASSGWVTGNEKLFF. The CDR3, as DNA: TGTGCCAGCAGCGGCTGGGTCACAGGAAATGAAAAACTGTTTTTT.

The genes are TRBV28 and TRBJ2-7; TRBD1 matches at 8 bases. J was trimmed by 3 bases and V by 5 bases; bases with no gene match: 12. The CDR3 sequence is 16 residues long. Per germline, CDR1 MDHEN and CDR2 SYDVKM. CDR3 in DNA: TGTGCCAGCAGTCCAACCGGGACAGGTTGGAGCTACGAGCAGTACTTC. The encoded protein is CASSPTGTGWSYEQYF.

CDR3 amino acids: CASSSVSPFTDTQYF. The CDR3, as DNA: TGTGCCAGCAGTTCAGTCAGTCCATTCACAGATACGCAGTATTTT. The chain joins TRBV27 to TRBJ2-3; no clear D gene. The length of the CDR3 is 15 residues. The germline V gene has CDR1 MNHEY and CDR2 SMNVEV (reference sequence). Trimming shortened V by 4 bases and J by 2 bases, and 13 bases separated the two germline ends.

This chain uses TRBV19 with TRBJ2-3, with 7 bases lining up with TRBD1. Looked up from germline, CDR1 is LNHDA and CDR2 is SQIVND (reference sequence). This CDR3 spans 15 amino acids. The trim removed 1 base at V and 3 bases at J, leaving 4 bases unmatched. The CDR3 bases are TGTGCCAGTAGTATAGTGGCAGGGGGTACAGATACGCAGTATTTT. Translating gives CASSIVAGGTDTQYF.

CDR3 nucleotides: TGTGCCAGCAGCTGGCGGTCTTCGAGCACCATATATTTT. It specifies CASSWRSSSTIYF. The chain uses TRBV5-4 and TRBJ1-3, with no clear D. This CDR3 is built from 13 residues. With 3 bases removed from V and 9 bases from J, the gap between germline ends came to 13 bases. CDR1 is SGHNT and CDR2 is YYREEE in the germline V gene (reference sequence).

The chain couples TRBV4-1 to TRBJ1-4; 8 positions agree with TRBD1. J lost 5 bases, V lost 7 bases, and 6 bases had no gene match. Germline CDR1 reads MGHRA; CDR2 reads YSYEKL. This CDR3 region has 14 residues. The CDR3: CASTRGTGNEKLFF. CDR3 bases: TGCGCCAGCACCAGGGGGACAGGAAATGAAAAACTGTTTTTT.

The chain carries TRBV28 and TRBJ1-1; 7 bases align to TRBD1. Trimming took 6 bases from V and 6 from J; bases not matched to a gene: 13. CDR3 size: 15 residues. CDR1 and CDR2 (germline): MDHEN, SYDVKM. The DNA of the CDR3 is TGTGCCAGCAGCCCATCCAGGGGGACGTTCGCTGAAGCTTTCTTT. Encoded protein: CASSPSRGTFAEAFF.

The chain joins TRBV3-1 (or the pseudogene TRBV3-2) to TRBJ2-2; D not certain. CDR1 and CDR2 from the germline V gene are LGHDT and YNNKEL (reference sequence). V was trimmed by 1 base and J by 7 bases, leaving 10 bases between them. The CDR3 is made up of 14 amino acids. The CDR3 DNA is TGTGCCAGCAGCCAAGTTCTTGCGGACGGGGAGCTGTTTTTT. Translating gives CASSQVLADGELFF.

The chain joins TRBV30 to TRBJ1-1, with D possibly matching TRBD1 (6 bases). V lost 5 bases, J lost 0 bases, and 16 bases lay in between. This CDR3 has 15 amino acids. Per the germline V gene, CDR1 is GTSNPN and CDR2 is SVGIG (reference sequence). The CDR3 region has the DNA TGTGCCTGGGACCGCGGGGGGGCCGTGAACACTGAAGCTTTCTTT. Translating gives CAWDRGGAVNTEAFF.

The gene calls are TRBV10-2 and TRBJ2-1; 12 bases align to TRBD2. The germline V gene has CDR1 WSHSY and CDR2 SAAADI. The J segment lost 8 bases and the V segment lost 5 bases, leaving 16 bases of the junction unmatched. The CDR3 runs 18 residues. CDR3 region: CASSHSLAGGPYGHEQFF. CDR3 coding DNA: TGCGCCAGCAGTCATTCACTAGCGGGGGGACCCTACGGGCATGAGCAGTTCTTC.

V is TRBV28 and J is TRBJ2-7, with a weak D call TRBD1 (5 bases). CDR1 and CDR2 from the germline V gene are MDHEN and SYDVKM. V was cut by 2 bases and J by 7 bases, with 9 bases left in between. There are 12 residues in the CDR3. CDR3 region: CASSLQGWEQYF. In nucleotides, the CDR3 is TGTGCCAGCAGTTTACAGGGTTGGGAGCAGTACTTC.

V and J are TRBV6-5 and TRBJ2-3; TRBD2 is a possible D gene (6 bases). This CDR3 is built from 15 residues. Looked up from germline, CDR1 is MNHEY and CDR2 is SVGAGI. With 2 bases removed from V and 6 bases from J, the gap between germline ends came to 15 bases. The CDR3 DNA sequence: TGTGCCAGCAGTTACCAAGGGCCCCGGGGGGATACGCAGTATTTT. As protein: CASSYQGPRGDTQYF.

V gene TRBV5-8 combines with J gene TRBJ2-2, with 9 nucleotides matching TRBD1. Germline V gene data show CDR1 as SGHTS and CDR2 as YDEGEE. This CDR3 region has 15 residues. Losses at the gene ends were 4 bases for V and 3 bases for J; bases not matched to a gene: 4. Written as DNA, the CDR3 is TGTGCCAGCAGCCTCCGGACAGGGGACACCGGGGAGCTGTTTTTT. Amino acids: CASSLRTGDTGELFF.

The CDR3 coding sequence is TGCGCCAGCAGCTTAGAGGGCGCCCCTGAAGCTTTCTTT. Translation: CASSLEGAPEAFF. The chain joins TRBV5-1 to TRBJ1-1; no reliable D call. The V gene lost 2 bases and the J gene lost 6 bases, with 11 bases spanning the gap. The CDR3 extends over 13 amino acids. Germline V gene sequence: CDR1 SGHRS, CDR2 YFSETQ.

This chain connects TRBV4-1 to TRBJ1-5, with 8 bases fitting TRBD1. CDR1 is MGHRA and CDR2 is YSYEKL in the germline V gene. V shed 2 bases and J 6 bases; nucleotides not matched to a gene: 3. This CDR3 contains 14 residues. The CDR3 reads CASSQQGAVQPQHF. The CDR3 region has the DNA TGCGCCAGCAGCCAACAGGGGGCTGTTCAGCCCCAGCATTTT.